The source of this T cell receptor (beta chain) is a study of lymphopenia after photon versus proton radiotherapy. Study-wide points: Post-nadir TCR diversity decline inversely tracked overall survival among those who died. Oligoclonal CD8+ Temra expansion after nadir drove photon patients' diversity drop. Authors raise, but do not show, better survival with proton therapy.

Germline lookup yields CDR1 SGHKS and CDR2 YYEKEE (reference sequence). The V end was cut by 0 bases, the J end by 1 base, with 19 bases between. The CDR3 loop spans 18 amino acids. A note on this clone: What it recognizes is unknown.

The assay was immunoSEQ multiplex PCR, and TCRdb's table has in-frame clones only and misses some. This table holds over 25,000 clones, around 90% found once. The chain is built from TRBV5-5 and TRBJ2-5; D is unresolved. The receptor was isolated from a woman in her sixties with cholangiocarcinoma. Some clones in this sample may be carry-over from other donors' samples. This specimen consisted of peripheral blood, obtained from a patient treated with proton-based radiotherapy. CDR3 protein: CASSLGQPALKTQETQYF. The CDR3 DNA sequence: TGTGCCAGCAGCTTGGGCCAGCCTGCACTGAAGACCCAAGAGACCCAGTACTTC.